The T cell receptor beta chain described here comes from a study of glioma-infiltrating T cells. This clonotype was seen repeatedly, ten times or more. TCR alpha and beta CDR3 regions were amplified from RNA using iRepertoire nested multiplex PCR. TCRdb redid the calling of the multiplex PCR reads with MiXCR, one entry per CDR3 protein. The top ten clones hold 20% of a sample with approximately 190,000 distinct CDR3 sequences, over 30% of them seen once. The CDR3 contains 12 residues. The V gene's germline CDR1 is MNHEY and CDR2 SVGEGT. V gave up 7 bases and J gave up 10 bases, with 14 bases separating them.

The sequenced sample was glioma tissue, nonneoplastic brain tissue, or PBMCs (not recorded which). This chain uses TRBV6-2 or TRBV6-3 with TRBJ2-1; possible D gene TRBD2, 5 bases. The TCR originated in a human donor with low-grade glioma or glioblastoma, undergoing nonglioma brain surgery, or in good health (not recorded which). The CDR3 region has the DNA TGTGCCAGCAATCGGGCGGGCAACGAGCAGTTCTTC. Translation: CASNRAGNEQFF.